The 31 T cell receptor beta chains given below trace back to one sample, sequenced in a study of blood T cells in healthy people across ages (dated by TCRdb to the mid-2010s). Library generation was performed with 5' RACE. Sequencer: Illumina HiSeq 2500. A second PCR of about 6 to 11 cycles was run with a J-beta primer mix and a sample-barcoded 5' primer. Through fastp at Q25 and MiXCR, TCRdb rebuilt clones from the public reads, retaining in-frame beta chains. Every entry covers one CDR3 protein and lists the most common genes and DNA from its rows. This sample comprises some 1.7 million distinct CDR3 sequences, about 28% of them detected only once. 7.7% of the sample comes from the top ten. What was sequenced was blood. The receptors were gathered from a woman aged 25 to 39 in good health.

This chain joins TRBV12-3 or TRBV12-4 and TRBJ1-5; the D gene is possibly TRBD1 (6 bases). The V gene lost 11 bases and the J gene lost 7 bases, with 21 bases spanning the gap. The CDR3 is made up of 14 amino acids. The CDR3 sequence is CAGSKGGLGQPQHF. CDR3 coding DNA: TGTGCCGGCTCAAAGGGGGGGCTCGGACAGCCCCAGCATTTT.

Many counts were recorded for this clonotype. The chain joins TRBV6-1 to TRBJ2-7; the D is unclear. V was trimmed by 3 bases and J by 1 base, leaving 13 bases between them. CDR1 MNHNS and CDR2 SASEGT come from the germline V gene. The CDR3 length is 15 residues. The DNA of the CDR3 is TGTGCCAGCAGTGATGGCAGGTTTAATTCCTACGAGCAGTACTTC. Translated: CASSDGRFNSYEQYF.

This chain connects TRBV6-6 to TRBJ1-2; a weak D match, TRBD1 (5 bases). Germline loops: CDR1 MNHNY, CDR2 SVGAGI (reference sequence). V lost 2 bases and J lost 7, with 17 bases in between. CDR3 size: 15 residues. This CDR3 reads CASSYLPSGDSGYTF. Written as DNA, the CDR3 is TGTGCCAGCAGTTACCTACCCAGTGGGGACTCTGGCTACACCTTC.

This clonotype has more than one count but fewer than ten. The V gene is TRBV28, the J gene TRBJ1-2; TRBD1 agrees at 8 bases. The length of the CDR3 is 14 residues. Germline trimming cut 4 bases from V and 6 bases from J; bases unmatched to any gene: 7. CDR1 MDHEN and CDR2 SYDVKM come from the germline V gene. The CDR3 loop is CASSSPQGAHGYTF. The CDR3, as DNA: TGTGCCAGCAGTTCCCCTCAGGGGGCGCATGGCTACACCTTC.

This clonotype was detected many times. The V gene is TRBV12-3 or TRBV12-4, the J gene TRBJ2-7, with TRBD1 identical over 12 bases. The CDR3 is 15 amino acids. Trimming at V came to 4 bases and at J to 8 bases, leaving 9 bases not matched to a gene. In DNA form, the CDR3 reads TGTGCCAGCAGTTCATCCGGGACAGGGGGCGCCCAGCAGTACTTC. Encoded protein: CASSSSGTGGAQQYF.

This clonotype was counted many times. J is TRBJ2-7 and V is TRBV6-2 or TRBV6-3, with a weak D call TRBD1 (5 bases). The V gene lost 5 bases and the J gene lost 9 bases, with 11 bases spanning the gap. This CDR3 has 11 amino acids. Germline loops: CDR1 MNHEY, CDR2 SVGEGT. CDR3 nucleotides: TGTGCCAGCAGTAGGGGCGACGGGCAGTACTTC. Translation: CASSRGDGQYF.

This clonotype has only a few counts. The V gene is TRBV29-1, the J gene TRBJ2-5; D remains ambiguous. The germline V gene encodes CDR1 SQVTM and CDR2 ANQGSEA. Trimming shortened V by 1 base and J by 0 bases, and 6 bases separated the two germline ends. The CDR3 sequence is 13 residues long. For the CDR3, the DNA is TGCAGCGTTGAAGCGGGTAACCAAGAGACCCAGTACTTC. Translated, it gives CSVEAGNQETQYF.

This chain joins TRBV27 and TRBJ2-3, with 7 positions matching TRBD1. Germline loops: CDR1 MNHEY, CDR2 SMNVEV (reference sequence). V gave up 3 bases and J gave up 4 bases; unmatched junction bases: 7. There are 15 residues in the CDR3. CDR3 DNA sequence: TGTGCCAGCAGTTTCTCGGGACAGTCCGCAGATACGCAGTATTTT. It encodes CASSFSGQSADTQYF.

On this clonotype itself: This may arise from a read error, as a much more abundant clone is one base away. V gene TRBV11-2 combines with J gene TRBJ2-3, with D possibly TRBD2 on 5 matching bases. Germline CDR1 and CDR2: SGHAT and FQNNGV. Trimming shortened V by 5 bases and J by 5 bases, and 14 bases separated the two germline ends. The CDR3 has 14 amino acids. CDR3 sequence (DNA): TGTGCCAGCAGCAACCAGAGGGCAGGAGATACGCAGTATTTT. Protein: CASSNQRAGDTQYF.

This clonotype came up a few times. This CDR3 is CSASPSNQPQHF. CDR3 nucleotide sequence: TGCAGTGCTAGCCCTAGCAATCAGCCCCAGCATTTT. This rearrangement joins TRBV20-1 to TRBJ1-5; D ambiguous. This CDR3 is 12 amino acids long. V lost 3 bases and J 0 bases, leaving 3 bases between the germline ends. Germline V gene sequence: CDR1 DFQATT, CDR2 SNEGSKA (reference sequence).

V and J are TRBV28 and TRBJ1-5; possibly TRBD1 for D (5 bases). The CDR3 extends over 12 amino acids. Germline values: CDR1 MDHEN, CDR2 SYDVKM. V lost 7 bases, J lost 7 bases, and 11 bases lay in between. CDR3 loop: CASNSGRQPQHF. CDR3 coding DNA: TGTGCCAGCAACTCAGGGCGGCAGCCCCAGCATTTT.

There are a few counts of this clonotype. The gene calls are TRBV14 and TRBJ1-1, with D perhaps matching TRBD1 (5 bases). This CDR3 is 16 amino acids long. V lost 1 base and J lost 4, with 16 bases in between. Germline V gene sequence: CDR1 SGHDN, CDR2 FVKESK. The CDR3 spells CASSQGSSKGTTEAFF. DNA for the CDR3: TGTGCCAGCAGCCAAGGATCGTCCAAGGGGACCACTGAAGCTTTCTTT.

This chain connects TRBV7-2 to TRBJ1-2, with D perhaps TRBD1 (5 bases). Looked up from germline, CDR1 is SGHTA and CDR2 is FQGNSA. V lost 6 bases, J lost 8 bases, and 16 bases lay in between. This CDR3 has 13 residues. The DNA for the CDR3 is TGTGCCAGCAGAACGATGGGGCTTGGAGGCTACACCTTC. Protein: CASRTMGLGGYTF.

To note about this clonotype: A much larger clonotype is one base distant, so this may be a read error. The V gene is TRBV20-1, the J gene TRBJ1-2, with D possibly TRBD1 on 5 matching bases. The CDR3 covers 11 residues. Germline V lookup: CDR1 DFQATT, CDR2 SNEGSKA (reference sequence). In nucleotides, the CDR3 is TGCAGGGCGGGGACTGGAAATGGCTACACCTTC. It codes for CRAGTGNGYTF.

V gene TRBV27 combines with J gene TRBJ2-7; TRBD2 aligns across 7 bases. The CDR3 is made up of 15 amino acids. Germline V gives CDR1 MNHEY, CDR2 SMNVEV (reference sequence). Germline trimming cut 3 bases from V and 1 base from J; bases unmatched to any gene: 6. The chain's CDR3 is CASSFSSSGSYEQYF. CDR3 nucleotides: TGTGCCAGCAGTTTTTCTTCTAGCGGTTCCTACGAGCAGTACTTC.

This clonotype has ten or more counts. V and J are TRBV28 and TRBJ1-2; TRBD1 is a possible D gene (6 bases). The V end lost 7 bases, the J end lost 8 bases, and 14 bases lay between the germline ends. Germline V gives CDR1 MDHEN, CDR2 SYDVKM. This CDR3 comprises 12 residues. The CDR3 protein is CASNGGLVGYTF. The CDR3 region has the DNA TGTGCCAGCAATGGGGGGCTAGTGGGCTACACCTTC.

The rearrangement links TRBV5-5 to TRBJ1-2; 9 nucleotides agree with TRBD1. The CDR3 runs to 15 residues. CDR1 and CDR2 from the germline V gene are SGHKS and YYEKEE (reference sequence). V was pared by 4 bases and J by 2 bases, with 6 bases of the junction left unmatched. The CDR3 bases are TGTGCCAGCAGCACCCGACAGGGGGTGAACTATGGCTACACCTTC. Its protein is CASSTRQGVNYGYTF.

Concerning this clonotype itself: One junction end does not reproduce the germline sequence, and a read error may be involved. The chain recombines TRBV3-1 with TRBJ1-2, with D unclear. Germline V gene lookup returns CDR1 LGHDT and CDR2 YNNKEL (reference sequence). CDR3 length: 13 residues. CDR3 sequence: CVSSSSGLYGYTF. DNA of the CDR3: TGTGTCAGCAGCTCCTCGGGCCTCTATGGCTACACCTTC. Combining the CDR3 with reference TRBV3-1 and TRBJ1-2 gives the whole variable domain DTAVSQTPKYLVTQMGNDKSIKCEQNLGHDTMYWYKQDSKKFLKIMFSYNNKELIINETVPNRFSPKSPDKAHLNLHINSLELGDSAVYFCVSSSSGLYGYTFGSGTRLTVV.

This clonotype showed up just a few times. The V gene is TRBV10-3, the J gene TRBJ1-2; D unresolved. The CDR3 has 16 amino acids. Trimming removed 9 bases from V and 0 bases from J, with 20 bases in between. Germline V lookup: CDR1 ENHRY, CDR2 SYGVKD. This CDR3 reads CAMSTDSGNANYGYTF. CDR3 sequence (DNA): TGTGCCATGTCGACGGATTCGGGAAACGCTAACTATGGCTACACCTTC.

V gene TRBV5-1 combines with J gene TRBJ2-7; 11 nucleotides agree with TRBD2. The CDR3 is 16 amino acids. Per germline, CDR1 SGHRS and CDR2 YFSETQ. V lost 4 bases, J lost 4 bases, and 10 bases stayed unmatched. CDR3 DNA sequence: TGCGCCAGCAGCGCTGGACTAGCGGGCTTTACTTACGAGCAGTACTTC. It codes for CASSAGLAGFTYEQYF. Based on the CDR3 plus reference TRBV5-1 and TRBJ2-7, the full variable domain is KAGVTQTPRYLIKTRGQQVTLSCSPISGHRSVSWYQQTPGQGLQFLFEYFSETQRNKGNFPGRFSGRQFSNSRSEMNVSTLELGDSALYLCASSAGLAGFTYEQYFGPGTRLTVT.

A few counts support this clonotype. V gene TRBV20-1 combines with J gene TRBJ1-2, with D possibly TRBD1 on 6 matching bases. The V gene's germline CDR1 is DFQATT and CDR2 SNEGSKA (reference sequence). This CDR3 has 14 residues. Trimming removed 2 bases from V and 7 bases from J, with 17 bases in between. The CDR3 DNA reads TGCAGTGCTAGATCCTCGGGGGCCGTAGGTGGCTACACCTTC. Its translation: CSARSSGAVGGYTF.

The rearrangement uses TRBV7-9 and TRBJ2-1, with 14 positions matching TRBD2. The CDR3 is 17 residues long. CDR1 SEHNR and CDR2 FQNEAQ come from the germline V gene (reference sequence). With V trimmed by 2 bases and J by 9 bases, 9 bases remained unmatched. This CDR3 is CASSLPGLAGEVSEQFF. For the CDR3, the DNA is TGTGCCAGCAGCTTACCGGGACTAGCGGGAGAGGTTAGTGAGCAGTTCTTC.

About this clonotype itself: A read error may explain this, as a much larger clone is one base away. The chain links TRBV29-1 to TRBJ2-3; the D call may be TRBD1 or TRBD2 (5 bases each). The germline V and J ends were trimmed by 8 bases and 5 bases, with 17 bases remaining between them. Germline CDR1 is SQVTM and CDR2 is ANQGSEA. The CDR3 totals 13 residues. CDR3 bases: TGCAGCATCGGGACCCGAGACGGAGATACGCAGTATTTT. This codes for CSIGTRDGDTQYF.

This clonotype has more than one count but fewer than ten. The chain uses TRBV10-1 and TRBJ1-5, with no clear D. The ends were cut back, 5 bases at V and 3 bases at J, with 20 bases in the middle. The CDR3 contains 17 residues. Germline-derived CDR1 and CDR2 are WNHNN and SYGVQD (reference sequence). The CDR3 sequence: CASSRGRGERNNQPQHF. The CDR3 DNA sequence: TGCGCCAGCAGTCGTGGCCGGGGTGAGAGAAACAATCAGCCCCAGCATTTT.

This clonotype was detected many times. CDR3 bases: TGTGCCAGCAGTAAAGGGGGGTCTGGGGCCAACGTCCTGACTTTC. This translates into CASSKGGSGANVLTF. This chain links TRBV28 with TRBJ2-6; possibly TRBD1 or TRBD2 for D (6 bases each). Between the trimmed V and J ends, which lost 5 bases and 1 base, there was a span of 9 bases. Germline-derived CDR1 and CDR2 are MDHEN and SYDVKM. CDR3 length: 15 residues.

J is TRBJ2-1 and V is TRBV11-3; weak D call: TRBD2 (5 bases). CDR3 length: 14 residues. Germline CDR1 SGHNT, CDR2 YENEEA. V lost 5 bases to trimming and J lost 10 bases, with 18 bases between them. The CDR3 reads CASSLRSGKREQFF. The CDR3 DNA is TGTGCCAGCAGCCTTAGGTCGGGGAAACGGGAGCAGTTCTTC. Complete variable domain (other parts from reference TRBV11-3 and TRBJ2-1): EAGVVQSPRYKIIEKKQPVAFWCNPISGHNTLYWYLQNLGQGPELLIRYENEEAVDDSQLPKDRFSAERLKGVDSTLKIQPAELGDSAVYLCASSLRSGKREQFFGPGTRLTVL.

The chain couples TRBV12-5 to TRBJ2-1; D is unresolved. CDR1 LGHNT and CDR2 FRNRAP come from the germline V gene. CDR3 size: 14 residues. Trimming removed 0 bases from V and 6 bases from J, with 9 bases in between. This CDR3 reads CASGLVLTGNEQFF. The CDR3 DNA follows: TGTGCTAGTGGTTTGGTACTTACTGGCAATGAGCAGTTCTTC.

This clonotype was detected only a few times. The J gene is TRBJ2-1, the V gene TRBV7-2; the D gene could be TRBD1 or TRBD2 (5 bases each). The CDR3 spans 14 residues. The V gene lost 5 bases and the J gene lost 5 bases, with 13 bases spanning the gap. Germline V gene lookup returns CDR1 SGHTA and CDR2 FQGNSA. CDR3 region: CASSRGTPHNEQFF. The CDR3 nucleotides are TGTGCCAGCAGCCGTGGGACGCCGCACAATGAGCAGTTCTTC.

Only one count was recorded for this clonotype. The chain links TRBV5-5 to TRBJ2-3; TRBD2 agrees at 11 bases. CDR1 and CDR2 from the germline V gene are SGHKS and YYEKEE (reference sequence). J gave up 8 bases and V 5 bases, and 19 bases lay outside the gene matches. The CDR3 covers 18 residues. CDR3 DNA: TGTGCCAGCAGTCCCCTACCTCCCGGGACTAGCGGCTCAGGTACGCAGTATTTT. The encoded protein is CASSPLPPGTSGSGTQYF.

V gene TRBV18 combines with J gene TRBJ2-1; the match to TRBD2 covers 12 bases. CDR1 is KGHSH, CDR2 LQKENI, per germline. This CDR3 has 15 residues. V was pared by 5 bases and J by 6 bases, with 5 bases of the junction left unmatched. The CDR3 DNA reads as TGTGCCAGCTCAAAGACTAGCGGGAGTATCAATGAGCAGTTCTTC. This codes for CASSKTSGSINEQFF.

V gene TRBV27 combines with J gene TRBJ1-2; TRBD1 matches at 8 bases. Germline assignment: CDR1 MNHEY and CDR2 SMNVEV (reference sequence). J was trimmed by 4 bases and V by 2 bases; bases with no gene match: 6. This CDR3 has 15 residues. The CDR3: CASSLVTGALYGYTF. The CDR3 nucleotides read TGTGCCAGCAGTTTAGTGACAGGGGCCCTCTATGGCTACACCTTC.